A selection of T cell receptor beta chains follows, all from one sample in a study of CD8+ T cells in alopecia areata. Method: immunoSEQ multiplex PCR; TCRdb's copy keeps in-frame clones and lacks some. The data hold 130,000 to 150,000 clones, with 82% observed a single time. This material consisted of CD8+ T cells sorted from blood, taken at week 4, from a patient treated with tofacitinib. Receptors were obtained from a human donor with alopecia areata. Both conserved end residues are part of each CDR3. The order of the fields is J gene, V gene, clone size, D gene, CDR3 protein, CDR3 DNA. The D gene is left open where the match is weak. For some rows the clone size is stated as once, few or many, or as a class when expanded; others skip it.

>TRBJ2-3|TRBV27|once|NA
CASRPPGITDTQYF
TGTGCCAGCCGCCCCCCCGGCATCACAGATACGCAGTATTTT
>TRBJ2-7|TRBV9|NA|NA
CASSVGGRTEQYF
TGTGCCAGCAGCGTAGGCGGCAGAACCGAGCAGTACTTC
>TRBJ2-2|TRBV7-9|NA|TRBD1
CASSPNTGGRELFF
TGTGCCAGCAGCCCTAACACAGGGGGCCGAGAGCTGTTTTTT
>TRBJ2-7|TRBV5-1|NA|NA
CASSLGYEQYF
TGCGCCAGCAGCTTGGGCTACGAGCAGTACTTC
>TRBJ2-1|TRBV5-6|NA|NA
CASSPGPNEQFF
TGTGCCAGCAGCCCGGGTCCCAATGAGCAGTTCTTC
>TRBJ2-7|TRBV4-1|once|NA
CASSQVRTATYEQYF
TGCGCCAGCAGCCAAGTCCGGACAGCTACCTACGAGCAGTACTTC
>TRBJ2-1|TRBV5-4|NA|TRBD2
CASTRLAGRFNEQFF
TGTGCCAGCACAAGACTAGCGGGGCGGTTCAATGAGCAGTTCTTC
>TRBJ1-1|TRBV5-1|once|TRBD1
CASSLDRGRDTEAFF
TGCGCCAGCAGCTTGGACAGGGGGCGCGACACTGAAGCTTTCTTT
>TRBJ1-2|TRBV7-9|NA|NA
CASRADEGGYTF
TGTGCCAGCAGGGCCGATGAAGGTGGCTACACCTTC
>TRBJ2-1|TRBV15|NA|TRBD2
CATSTSGGVYNEQFF
TGTGCCACCAGCACGAGCGGGGGAGTTTACAATGAGCAGTTCTTC
>TRBJ2-2|TRBV13|NA|NA
CASSLVSLARTGELFF
TGTGCCAGCAGCTTAGTATCCCTAGCGAGGACCGGGGAGCTGTTTTTT
>TRBJ1-2|TRBV4-1|NA|TRBD1
CASSQEVGDRGHGYTF
TGCGCCAGCAGCCAAGAGGTGGGGGACAGGGGGCATGGCTACACCTTC
>TRBJ2-5|TRBV12-5|NA|TRBD1
CASGLGQGVETQYF
TGTGCTAGTGGTTTGGGGCAGGGGGTGGAGACCCAGTACTTC
>TRBJ2-5|TRBV7-2|NA|NA
CASSLARGETQYF
TGTGCCAGCAGCTTAGCAAGAGGGGAGACCCAGTACTTC
>TRBJ2-3|TRBV6-6|NA|TRBD2
CASSNSGDTDTQYF
TGTGCCAGCAGCAATAGCGGGGACACAGATACGCAGTATTTT
>TRBJ2-7|TRBV30|NA|NA
CAWIPTESPYEQYF
TGTGCCTGGATCCCGACAGAAAGCCCATACGAGCAGTACTTC
>TRBJ1-6|TRBV19|NA|TRBD1
CASRNGQGSTISSPLHF
TGTGCCAGTAGAAATGGACAGGGGTCAACAATCAGCTCACCCCTCCACTTT
>TRBJ2-5|TRBV7-2|few|NA
CASSTSGDGRETQYF
TGTGCCAGCAGCACTTCAGGGGACGGAAGGGAGACCCAGTACTTC
>TRBJ2-7|TRBV4-1|NA|TRBD2
CASSQEGASGGSYEQYF
TGCGCCAGCAGCCAAGAGGGGGCTAGCGGGGGTTCGTACGAGCAGTACTTC
>TRBJ2-2|TRBV30|NA|NA
CALTPVGSGELFF
TGTGCCCTCACGCCGGTAGGGAGCGGGGAGCTGTTTTTT
>TRBJ2-5|TRBV29-1|NA|NA
CSVEEGRAETQYF
TGCAGCGTTGAAGAGGGACGGGCGGAGACCCAGTACTTC
>TRBJ2-3|TRBV30|NA|TRBD2
CAWSLAGGADTQYF
TGTGCCTGGAGTCTGGCCGGGGGGGCGGATACGCAGTATTTT
>TRBJ2-2|TRBV7-9|NA|NA
CASSFQGKTGELFF
TGTGCCAGCAGCTTCCAGGGGAAGACCGGGGAGCTGTTTTTT